These T cell receptor beta chains were read from a single sample in a study of cytomegalovirus exposure and HLA in healthy donors. Assay used: immunoSEQ multiplex PCR; TCRdb lists only in-frame clones, some missing. The sample has about 160,000 clones, 75% seen once. Material: PBMCs. All receptors derive from a woman aged 45-59 years in good health and CMV-seropositive. The CDR3 runs from the conserved cysteine through the conserved F or W. The D gene is left open where the match is weak. Not all rows give a size; the values are once, few, many and, for expanded clones, a class.

d_call	clone_size	v_call	j_call	cdr3_aa	cdr3_nt
TRBD1	NA	TRBV27	TRBJ2-5	CASSSDRRETQYF	TGTGCCAGCAGTTCGGACAGGCGAGAGACCCAGTACTTC
NA	NA	TRBV6-6	TRBJ1-1	CASSLQMNTEAFF	TGTGCCAGCAGTCTCCAGATGAACACTGAAGCTTTCTTT
TRBD1	few	TRBV12-5	TRBJ2-7	CASVQTGGSYEQYF	TGTGCTAGTGTTCAGACAGGGGGCTCCTACGAGCAGTACTTC
NA	NA	TRBV4-1	TRBJ1-5	CASSQVPSTYQPQHF	TGCGCCAGCAGCCAAGTCCCTAGTACGTATCAGCCCCAGCATTTT
TRBD1	many	TRBV9	TRBJ1-1	CASSGTGGTEAFF	TGTGCCAGCAGCGGGACAGGGGGCACTGAAGCTTTCTTT
NA	few	TRBV7-9	TRBJ2-1	CASSLVSYNEQFF	TGTGCCAGCAGCTTAGTTTCTTACAATGAGCAGTTCTTC
NA	NA	TRBV5-1	TRBJ1-1	CASSLGSSGNTEAFF	TGCGCCAGCAGCTTGGGTTCCTCAGGGAACACTGAAGCTTTCTTT
TRBD1	NA	TRBV5-6	TRBJ1-2	CASSLLGQVRGYTF	TGTGCCAGCAGCCTGTTAGGACAGGTTCGCGGCTACACCTTC
NA	NA	TRBV7-9	TRBJ2-1	CASSLPARRGDEQFF	TGTGCCAGCAGCTTACCGGCGCGAAGGGGCGATGAGCAGTTCTTC
NA	NA	TRBV5-1	TRBJ2-1	CASSDPRGSYNEQFF	TGCGCCAGCAGCGACCCCCGGGGCTCCTACAATGAGCAGTTCTTC
TRBD2	NA	TRBV19	TRBJ2-2	CATHLTSGGFFTGELFF	TGTGCCACCCACCTCACTAGCGGGGGGTTCTTCACCGGGGAGCTGTTTTTT
NA	NA	TRBV27	TRBJ1-1	CASSLQGYTEAFF	TGTGCCAGCAGTCTGCAGGGGTACACTGAAGCTTTCTTT
NA	NA	TRBV21-1	TRBJ2-1	CASSITGTGYNEQFF	TGTGCCAGCAGCATAACCGGGACAGGGTACAATGAGCAGTTCTTC
TRBD1	few	TRBV7-3	TRBJ2-7	CASSLSGTGGSYEQYF	TGTGCCAGCAGCTTAAGTGGGACAGGGGGATCCTACGAGCAGTACTTC
NA	NA	TRBV2	TRBJ1-1	CATSRDMNTEAFF	TGTGCCACCTCTCGGGACATGAACACTGAAGCTTTCTTT
NA	NA	TRBV19	TRBJ1-5	CASSLGRGNQPQHF	TGTGCCAGTAGCCTTGGGCGGGGAAATCAGCCCCAGCATTTT
TRBD2	NA	TRBV28	TRBJ2-5	CASSVGTSGGALSETQYF	TGTGCCAGCAGTGTCGGGACTAGCGGGGGGGCCCTAAGTGAGACCCAGTACTTC
TRBD1	NA	TRBV6-5	TRBJ1-1	CASSSGTGTEAFF	TGTGCCAGCAGTTCCGGGACAGGGACTGAAGCTTTCTTT
TRBD2	NA	TRBV10-3	TRBJ2-3	CAISEGSGGTQYF	TGTGCCATCAGTGAGGGTAGCGGGGGTACGCAGTATTTT
NA	NA	TRBV14	TRBJ1-3	CASSQDRAGNTIYF	TGTGCCAGCAGCCAAGATCGGGCTGGAAACACCATATATTTT
TRBD1	once	TRBV27	TRBJ2-5	CASSLDGTALRETQYF	TGTGCCAGCAGTCTAGACGGGACAGCCCTTCGGGAGACCCAGTACTTC
NA	NA	TRBV5-4	TRBJ1-1	CASTAMGAGTEAFF	TGTGCCAGCACAGCAATGGGGGCAGGCACTGAAGCTTTCTTT
TRBD1	NA	TRBV10-2	TRBJ1-1	CASRIQGTTEAFF	TGCGCCAGCAGAATACAGGGGACCACTGAAGCTTTCTTT
TRBD1	NA	TRBV15	TRBJ2-7	CATSPGGQAFYEQYF	TGTGCCACCAGCCCTGGGGGACAGGCCTTCTACGAGCAGTACTTC
TRBD1	few	TRBV7-6	TRBJ1-6	CASSSTGGRSYNSPLHF	TGTGCCAGCAGCTCTACAGGGGGCCGGTCCTATAATTCACCCCTCCACTTT
TRBD1	NA	TRBV29-1	TRBJ1-2	CSVDEPQGDYGYTF	TGCAGCGTTGATGAGCCACAGGGGGACTATGGCTACACCTTC
TRBD2	NA	TRBV7-2	TRBJ2-7	CASSYGTSGREQYF	TGTGCCAGCAGCTACGGGACTAGCGGGCGCGAGCAGTACTTC
NA	NA	TRBV30	TRBJ1-5	CAWSGFGNQPQHF	TGTGCCTGGAGCGGGTTCGGCAATCAGCCCCAGCATTTT
TRBD2	once	TRBV5-1	TRBJ2-3	CASNWGGSTDTQYF	TGCGCCAGCAATTGGGGGGGGAGCACAGATACGCAGTATTTT